This TCR beta chain was profiled in a study of regulatory T cells in long-lasting Graves disease. Sample time point: newly diagnosed GD, antithyroid drugs for less than 3 months. Construction of the TCR library relied on RNA isolated from PBMCs. EDTA tubes received approximately 10 milliliters of drawn peripheral blood. CDR1 and CDR2 from the germline V gene are DFQATT and SNEGSKA (reference sequence). The CDR3 is 12 amino acids. In building TCR beta libraries, iRepertoire HTBI primers were used together with Arm-PCR of CDR3 regions. MiXCR, applied by TCRdb to the multiplex PCR reads, yields one record per CDR3 protein. The sample shows around 500,000 distinct CDR3 sequences, 13% of them seen only once. Findings of the study overall: Relative to newly diagnosed Graves' patients, persistent ones had lower TCR diversity. Comparison showed that persistent patients shared more public clonotypes (about 2,600) than new patients (approximately 930). Gene preferences differed: TRBV28, TRBJ1-2, TRBJ2-5 in persistent cases.

This clonotype has a count of ten or more. Its specificity is not known. These records were also assigned to another study, of T cells in Graves' hyperthyroidism and ophthalmopathy.

The TCR sequence derives from a man younger than 45 with Graves disease. The rearrangement links TRBV20-1 to TRBJ1-2; a possible D gene is TRBD1 (5 bases). The sample here was peripheral blood mononuclear cells (PBMCs), taken at new diagnosis, from a patient treated with antithyroid drugs. The CDR3 here is CSGEDSPGGYTF. CDR3 nucleotides: TGCAGCGGCGAAGACAGTCCTGGTGGCTACACCTTC.